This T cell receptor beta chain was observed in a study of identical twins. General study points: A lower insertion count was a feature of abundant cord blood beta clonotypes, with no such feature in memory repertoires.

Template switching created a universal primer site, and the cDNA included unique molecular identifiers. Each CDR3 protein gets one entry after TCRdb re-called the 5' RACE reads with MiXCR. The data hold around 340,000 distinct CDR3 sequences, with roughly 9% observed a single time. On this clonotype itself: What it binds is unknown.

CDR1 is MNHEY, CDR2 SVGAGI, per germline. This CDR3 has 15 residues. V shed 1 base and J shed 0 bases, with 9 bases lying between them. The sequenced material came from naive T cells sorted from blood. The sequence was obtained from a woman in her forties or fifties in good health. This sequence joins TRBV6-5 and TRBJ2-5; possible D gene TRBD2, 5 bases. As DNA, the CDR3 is TGTGCCAGCAGTTACTTTATGGGAGACCAAGAGACCCAGTACTTC. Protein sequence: CASSYFMGDQETQYF.